This T cell receptor (beta chain) was sequenced for a study of cytomegalovirus exposure and HLA in healthy donors. The protocol was immunoSEQ multiplex PCR, while the TCRdb copy is restricted to in-frame clones and leaves out a portion. The sample lists tens of thousands of clones, 95% occurring once. Germline trimming cut 6 bases from V and 4 bases from J; bases unmatched to any gene: 4. The CDR3 length is 14 residues. From germline, CDR1 is LGHNA and CDR2 YSLEER. Material: PBMCs. This receptor was taken from a woman aged 18 to 35 in good health and CMV-seronegative. The rearrangement joins TRBV4-3 to TRBJ2-1; 9 nucleotides align to TRBD1. The CDR3 nucleotides are TGCGCCAGCAGTCGACAGGGGGAATACAATGAGCAGTTCTTC. Residues: CASSRQGEYNEQFF.